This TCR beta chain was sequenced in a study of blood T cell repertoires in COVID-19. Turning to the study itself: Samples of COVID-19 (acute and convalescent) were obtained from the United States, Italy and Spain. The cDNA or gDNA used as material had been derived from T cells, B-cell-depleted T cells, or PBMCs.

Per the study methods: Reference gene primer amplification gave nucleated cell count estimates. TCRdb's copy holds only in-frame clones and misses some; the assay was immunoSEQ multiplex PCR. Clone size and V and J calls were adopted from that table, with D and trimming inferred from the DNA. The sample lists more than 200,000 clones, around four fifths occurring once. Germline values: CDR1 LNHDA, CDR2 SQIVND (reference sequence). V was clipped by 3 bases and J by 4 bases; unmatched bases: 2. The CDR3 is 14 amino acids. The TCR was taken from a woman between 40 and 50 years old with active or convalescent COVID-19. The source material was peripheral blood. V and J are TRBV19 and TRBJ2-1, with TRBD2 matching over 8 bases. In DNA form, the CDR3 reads TGTGCCAGTAGTATGCGGGGGGCGTACAATGAGCAGTTCTTC. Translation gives CASSMRGAYNEQFF.